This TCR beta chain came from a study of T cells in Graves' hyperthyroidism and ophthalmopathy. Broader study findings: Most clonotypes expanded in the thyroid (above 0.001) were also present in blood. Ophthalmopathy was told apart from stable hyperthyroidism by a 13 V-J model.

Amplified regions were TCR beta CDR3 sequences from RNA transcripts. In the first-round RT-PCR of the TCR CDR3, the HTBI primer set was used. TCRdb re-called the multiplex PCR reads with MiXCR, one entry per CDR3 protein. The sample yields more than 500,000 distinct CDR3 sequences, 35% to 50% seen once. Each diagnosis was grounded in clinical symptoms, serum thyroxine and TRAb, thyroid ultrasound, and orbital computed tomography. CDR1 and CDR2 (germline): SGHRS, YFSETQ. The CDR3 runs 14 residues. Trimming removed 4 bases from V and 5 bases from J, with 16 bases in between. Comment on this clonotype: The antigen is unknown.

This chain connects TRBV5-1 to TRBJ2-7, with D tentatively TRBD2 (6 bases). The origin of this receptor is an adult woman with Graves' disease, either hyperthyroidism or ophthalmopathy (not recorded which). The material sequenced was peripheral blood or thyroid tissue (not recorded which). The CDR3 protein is CASSLQDVADEQYF. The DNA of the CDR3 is TGCGCCAGCAGCCTTCAGGACGTAGCGGACGAGCAGTACTTC.